This T cell receptor beta chain was recovered during a study of shared clonotypes between healthy human individuals. Study in general: Each donor's CD4 naive and CD4 memory cells filled three plates apiece, CD8 naive two, and CD8 memory one.

Notes on this clone: The target antigen is unknown.

For each subset, genomic DNA was distributed in equal portions over several immunoSEQ plates. Assay: immunoSEQ multiplex PCR; the TCRdb copy retains only in-frame clones and omits some. The sample lists about 2.4 million clones, roughly 93% occurring once. Findings and caveats of the study: Tissues were not sampled, only blood, and their repertoires likely differ.

This sequence was found in a man between 18 and 29 years old in good health. Some clones in this sample may be carry-over from other donors' samples. Sequences were obtained from naive CD4+ T cells from PBMCs. Subset here: CD45RA+ positively selected.

The CDR3 region is CAISEFSGAGENTIYF. The CDR3 DNA reads as TGTGCCATCAGTGAGTTCTCAGGGGCCGGGGAAAACACCATATATTTT. The chain employs TRBV10-3 and TRBJ1-3; weak D call: TRBD1 (6 bases). CDR1 is ENHRY and CDR2 is SYGVKD in the germline V gene. The CDR3 runs to 16 residues. Trimming cost V 1 base and J 6 bases, with 16 bases left between them.